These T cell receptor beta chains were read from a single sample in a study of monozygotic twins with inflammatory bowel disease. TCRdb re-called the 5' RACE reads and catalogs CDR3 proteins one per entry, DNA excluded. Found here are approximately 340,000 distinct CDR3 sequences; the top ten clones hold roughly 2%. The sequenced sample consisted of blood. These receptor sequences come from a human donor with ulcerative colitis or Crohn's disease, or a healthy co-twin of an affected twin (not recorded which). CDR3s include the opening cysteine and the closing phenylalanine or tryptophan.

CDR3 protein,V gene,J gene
CASSLVLAGYNEQFF,TRBV7-2,TRBJ2-1
CASSLWTNNEQFF,TRBV11-2,TRBJ2-1
CASSVGTQYEQYF,TRBV5-1,TRBJ2-7
CASSPGMNTDTQYF,TRBV6-1,TRBJ2-3
CASGTGLNTGELFF,TRBV4-1,TRBJ2-2
CASSQVGRGTEAFF,TRBV4-1,TRBJ1-1
CASSLDPGANTGELFF,TRBV5-5,TRBJ2-2
CASSQDSRSYNSPLHF,TRBV6-2/TRBV6-3,TRBJ1-6
CASSLDSPSGISDTQYF,TRBV11-2,TRBJ2-3
CASSHGLAGEMWSYYEQYF,TRBV11-1,TRBJ2-7
CASSFQTSGGRSSYNEQFF,TRBV11-2,TRBJ2-1
CASSLNVLAGVDEQYF,TRBV7-2,TRBJ2-7
CSARDVQRAMNTEAFF,TRBV20-1,TRBJ1-1
CASSETGGGEKLFF,TRBV12-3/TRBV12-4,TRBJ1-4
CASSLGRENYGYTF,TRBV7-2,TRBJ1-2
CSARGLAGVRTDTQYF,TRBV20-1,TRBJ2-3
CSATGLAYQHEQYF,TRBV20-1,TRBJ2-7